The clone carrying this TCR beta chain was found many times. Its target is not known. Individual cDNA molecules were tagged with unique molecular identifiers. One entry per CDR3 protein results from TCRdb running MiXCR on the 5' RACE reads. The sample yields more than 80,000 distinct CDR3 sequences, roughly an eighth seen once. V lost 11 bases to trimming and J lost 6 bases; unmatched junction nucleotides: 15. The CDR3 runs to 14 residues. Germline V gene lookup returns CDR1 SEHNR and CDR2 FQNEAQ (reference sequence). This sample was included in a study of early T cells in non-severe SARS-CoV-2 infection. The overall study: Chains were unpaired, as sequencing was done on bulk RNA from unsorted whole blood. Study observations and caveats: VDJdb-based matching was biased toward anti-spike CD8 responses and missed private and CD4 specificities.

The sample consisted of whole blood. J is TRBJ1-2 and V is TRBV7-9, with 7 bases lining up with TRBD1. The receptor's source is an adult who was a healthcare worker with PCR-confirmed SARS-CoV-2 infection or an uninfected control (not recorded which). CDR3 in amino acids: CAAPSRQGADGYTF. CDR3 DNA: TGTGCCGCCCCCTCAAGACAGGGCGCGGATGGCTACACCTTC.